Listed here are 19 T cell receptor beta chains from one sample, sequenced in a study of a mutant IDH1 vaccine in newly diagnosed glioma (dated by TCRdb to the early 2020s). Receptor libraries were prepared by the immunoSEQ multiplex PCR assay. Not all clones reach the TCRdb copy of this immuneACCESS table, which keeps in-frame sequences only. Checked studies attribute under half of the gap to unresolved V genes and leave the rest unexplained. In all, the sample holds around 17,000 clones, and roughly 95% of those were seen once. In total, the top ten clones hold more than 3.5% of the sample. The meaning of the sample's time point label: baseline, week 1 (first vaccination visit). Sample treatment or condition, as interpreted from the label and publication: pre-vaccination baseline after standard-of-care therapy. This sample comprised peripheral blood mononuclear cells (PBMCs), obtained from a glioma patient treated with radiotherapy, temozolomide or both. These receptors all stem from a woman aged 18-29 years with glioma. Some clones in this sample may be carry-over from other donors' samples.

This CDR3 is CASSLNGHRTGRNSPLHF. DNA for the CDR3: TGTGCCAGCAGCCTCAACGGACATAGGACAGGCCGAAATTCACCCCTCCACTTT. The gene calls are TRBV7-8 and TRBJ1-6; the match to TRBD1 covers 7 bases. V was clipped by 5 bases and J by 7 bases; unmatched bases: 17. The CDR3 consists of 18 residues. Germline values: CDR1 SGHVS, CDR2 FQNEAQ.

The chain uses TRBV27 and TRBJ2-1, with TRBD2 identical over 11 bases. The ends lost 1 base at V and 8 bases at J; junction bases unmatched: 7. Germline V gives CDR1 MNHEY, CDR2 SMNVEV (reference sequence). The CDR3 runs to 16 residues. Here the CDR3 DNA reads TGTGCCAGCAGTTTATTGAGTCTAGCGGGGGGCTATGAGCAGTTCTTC. It yields the protein CASSLLSLAGGYEQFF.

This rearrangement joins TRBV25-1 to TRBJ1-4; D unclear. Germline values: CDR1 MGHDK, CDR2 SYGVNS. This CDR3 has 15 amino acids. V was pared by 2 bases and J by 2 bases, with 9 bases between. The CDR3 nucleotides read TGTGCCAGCAGTGAAGGACTATACACTAATGAAAAACTGTTTTTT. This gives the protein CASSEGLYTNEKLFF.

V and J are TRBV7-9 and TRBJ2-1; 9 nucleotides agree with TRBD1. CDR1 and CDR2 from the germline V gene are SEHNR and FQNEAQ (reference sequence). The length of the CDR3 is 16 residues. V lost 4 bases to trimming and J lost 6 bases; unmatched junction nucleotides: 10. In DNA, the CDR3 is TGTGCCAGCAGCTGGCTGGGGACAGGGTCTCTCAATGAGCAGTTCTTC. Translating it yields CASSWLGTGSLNEQFF. Full variable domain (rest looked up from reference TRBV7-9 and TRBJ2-1): DTGVSQNPRHKITKRGQNVTFRCDPISEHNRLYWYRQTLGQGPEFLTYFQNEAQLEKSRLLSDRFSAERPKGSFSTLEIQRTEQGDSAMYLCASSWLGTGSLNEQFFGPGTRLTVL.

The rearrangement joins TRBV10-3 to TRBJ2-1, with unresolved D. Germline CDR1 and CDR2: ENHRY and SYGVKD. The ends were cut back, 2 bases at V and 1 base at J, with 12 bases in the middle. CDR3 length equals 16 residues. The CDR3 DNA follows: TGTGCCATCAGTGAGGGGGTGGGGAATTCCTACAATGAGCAGTTCTTC. It yields the protein CAISEGVGNSYNEQFF.

This clone has just one count. The V call is TRBV7-9, the J call TRBJ2-3, with 7 bases aligning to TRBD1. There are 15 residues in the CDR3. V shed 4 bases and J 4 bases; nucleotides not matched to a gene: 8. Germline V CDR1 and CDR2: SEHNR, FQNEAQ (reference sequence). The CDR3 is CASSSYGQESDTQYF. For the CDR3, the DNA is TGTGCCAGCAGCTCATACGGACAGGAGTCAGATACGCAGTATTTT.

The chain employs TRBV4-3 and TRBJ1-2; a weak D match, TRBD1 (6 bases). CDR1 and CDR2 from the germline V gene are LGHNA and YSLEER. The CDR3 totals 21 residues. Trimming took off 1 base at V and 3 bases at J, with 30 bases between the two ends. The CDR3 sequence is CASSQVTAGPQGGRGDYGYTF. The CDR3 DNA reads as TGCGCCAGCAGCCAAGTAACCGCCGGCCCGCAGGGAGGAAGGGGGGACTATGGCTACACCTTC.

The chain employs TRBV9 and TRBJ2-1, with 8 bases identical to TRBD2. Germline V gene data show CDR1 as SGDLS and CDR2 as YYNGEE. This CDR3 has 15 amino acids. The V and J ends lost 4 bases and 6 bases, in that order; junction bases with no gene match: 9. CDR3 region: CASSPGVGGGNEQFF. The CDR3 region has the DNA TGTGCCAGCAGCCCAGGGGTCGGGGGGGGCAATGAGCAGTTCTTC.

The V call is TRBV11-1, the J call TRBJ2-7; 9 bases fit TRBD1. There are 17 residues in the CDR3. V shed 7 bases, J shed 6 bases, and the junction held 19 bases outside the gene matches. The V gene's germline CDR1 is SGHAT and CDR2 FQDESV (reference sequence). DNA for the CDR3: TGTGCCAGCACGACGGGCCCCCCCGGGACAGGGTCCCCCGAGCAGTACTTC. It yields the protein CASTTGPPGTGSPEQYF.

The chain recombines TRBV28 with TRBJ1-1; TRBD1 aligns across 8 bases. The germline gives CDR1 MDHEN, CDR2 SYDVKM. CDR3 length equals 14 residues. The trim removed 4 bases at V and 4 bases at J, leaving 5 bases unmatched. CDR3 protein: CASSSNRGGTEAFF. CDR3 sequence (DNA): TGTGCCAGCAGTTCCAACAGGGGGGGCACTGAAGCTTTCTTT.

V usage is TRBV5-1 and J usage is TRBJ2-2, with 8 bases identical to TRBD1. CDR3 length equals 15 residues. Germline trimming cut 7 bases from V and 4 bases from J; bases unmatched to any gene: 9. Germline lookup yields CDR1 SGHRS and CDR2 YFSETQ. In nucleotides, the CDR3 is TGCGCCAGCTTAGTGGCAGGGGGCCTCACCGGGGAGCTGTTTTTT. As protein: CASLVAGGLTGELFF.

This sequence joins TRBV6-5 and TRBJ1-3; D gene ambiguous. Germline V gene sequence: CDR1 MNHEY, CDR2 SVGAGI. V gave up 6 bases and J gave up 0 bases, with 12 bases separating them. The CDR3 is made up of 15 amino acids. The CDR3 nucleotides read TGTGCCAGCAGGTCACCCGGAGCCTCTGGAAACACCATATATTTT. Translated: CASRSPGASGNTIYF.

V is TRBV27 and J is TRBJ2-7, with 8 bases that match TRBD1. This CDR3 has 15 residues. V trimming: 4 bases; J trimming: 0 bases; junction bases outside the gene matches: 5. Germline CDR1 is MNHEY and CDR2 is SMNVEV (reference sequence). The CDR3 region is CASSSTGANSYEQYF. In nucleotides, the CDR3 is TGTGCCAGCAGTTCGACAGGGGCTAACTCCTACGAGCAGTACTTC.

The V and J genes are TRBV28 and TRBJ1-1; no clear D. Germline CDR1 and CDR2: MDHEN and SYDVKM. V was clipped by 0 bases and J by 4 bases, with 9 bases between them. The CDR3 covers 14 residues. The CDR3 coding sequence is TGTGCCAGCAGTTTATGGTCTGGGGTCACTGAAGCTTTCTTT. Translating gives CASSLWSGVTEAFF.

This chain joins TRBV27 and TRBJ1-4; 9 bases line up with TRBD1. The CDR3 runs to 14 residues. Per the germline V gene, CDR1 is MNHEY and CDR2 is SMNVEV (reference sequence). With V trimmed by 7 bases and J by 7 bases, 7 bases remained unmatched. CDR3: CASISRQGGEKLFF. CDR3 DNA sequence: TGTGCCAGCATAAGCAGACAGGGGGGTGAAAAACTGTTTTTT.

The gene calls are TRBV9 and TRBJ1-5; TRBD1 aligns across 7 bases. The CDR3 contains 15 residues. Trimming took 3 bases from V and 6 from J; bases not matched to a gene: 9. The germline V gene encodes CDR1 SGDLS and CDR2 YYNGEE. CDR3 sequence (DNA): TGTGCCAGCAGCGGGGGGCAGGGGGGAGGTCAGCCCCAGCATTTT. Amino acids: CASSGGQGGGQPQHF.

This rearrangement joins TRBV7-9 to TRBJ2-6; 9 bases are shared with TRBD1. The junction had 9 bases not matched to a gene; V was cut back by 6 bases and J by 0 bases. The CDR3 runs to 18 residues. From germline, CDR1 is SEHNR and CDR2 FQNEAQ (reference sequence). This CDR3 reads CASRDPDRGYSGANVLTF. The CDR3, as DNA: TGTGCCAGCAGGGACCCGGACAGGGGATACTCTGGGGCCAACGTCCTGACTTTC. The complete variable domain, with remaining parts taken from reference TRBV7-9 and TRBJ2-6, reads DTGVSQNPRHKITKRGQNVTFRCDPISEHNRLYWYRQTLGQGPEFLTYFQNEAQLEKSRLLSDRFSAERPKGSFSTLEIQRTEQGDSAMYLCASRDPDRGYSGANVLTFGAGSRLTVL.

This rearrangement joins TRBV6-6 to TRBJ1-5; D remains unclear. V shed 8 bases and J shed 0 bases, with 11 bases lying between them. The CDR3 sequence is 14 residues long. Germline assignment: CDR1 MNHNY and CDR2 SVGAGI (reference sequence). CDR3 sequence reads: CASRKTDSNQPQHF. As DNA, the CDR3 is TGTGCCAGCCGGAAGACGGATAGCAATCAGCCCCAGCATTTT.

This chain uses TRBV2 with TRBJ2-1; no firm D call. This CDR3 region has 15 residues. V was clipped by 1 base and J by 5 bases, with 12 bases between them. CDR1 is SNHLY, CDR2 FYNNEI, per germline. The CDR3 coding sequence is TGTGCCAGCAGTGAAGACGGTGGCAGTAACAATGAGCAGTTCTTC. As protein: CASSEDGGSNNEQFF.